The sequence of this T cell receptor (beta chain) was determined in a study of molecular identifiers for immune sequencing clone quantification. Germline V lookup: CDR1 LNHDA, CDR2 SQIVND (reference sequence). The CDR3 has 18 residues. Findings and caveats of the study: Clones above 20 RNA copies held over 97% of effector molecules, under 1% in naive cells.

Note on this clonotype: The antigen is unknown. One end of the junction varies from germline; a read error may be responsible.

Using its own MiXCR run on the PCR reads, TCRdb lists one record per CDR3 protein. The data show about 510,000 distinct CDR3 sequences, about 25% seen once. Based on a CD8+CD4-CCR7+CD45RA+ profile, naive CD8 T cells were sorted. This TCR came from a human donor in good health. Some libraries in this study had Jurkat cell RNA spiked in. Sequences were obtained from naive CD8+ T cells from blood, with Jurkat cell RNA spiked in. As for subset: FACS-sorted CD8+CD4-CCR7+CD45RA+ naive T cells. The genes are TRBV19 and TRBJ1-5, with TRBD1 identical over 7 bases. The CDR3 is CASSTTGLNFASNQPQRF. CDR3 nucleotide sequence: TGTGCCAGTAGTACGACAGGGTTGAACTTTGCAAGCAATCAGCCCCAGCGTTTT.